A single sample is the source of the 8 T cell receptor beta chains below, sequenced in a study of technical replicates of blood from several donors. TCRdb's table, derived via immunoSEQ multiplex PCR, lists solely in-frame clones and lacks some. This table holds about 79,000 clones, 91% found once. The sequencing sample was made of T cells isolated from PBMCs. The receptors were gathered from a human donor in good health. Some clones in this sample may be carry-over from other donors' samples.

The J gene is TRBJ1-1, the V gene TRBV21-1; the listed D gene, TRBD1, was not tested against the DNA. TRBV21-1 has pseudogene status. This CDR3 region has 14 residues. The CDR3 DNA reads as TGTGCCAGCAGCGCCCGGACAGGGGGCACTGAAGCTTTCTTT. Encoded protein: CASSARTGGTEAFF.

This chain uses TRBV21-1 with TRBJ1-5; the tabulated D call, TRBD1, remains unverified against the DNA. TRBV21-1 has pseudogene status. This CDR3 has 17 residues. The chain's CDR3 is CASSKGPWGHSNQPQHF. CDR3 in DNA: TGTGCCAGCAGCAAAGGTCCTTGGGGCCATAGCAATCAGCCCCAGCATTTT.

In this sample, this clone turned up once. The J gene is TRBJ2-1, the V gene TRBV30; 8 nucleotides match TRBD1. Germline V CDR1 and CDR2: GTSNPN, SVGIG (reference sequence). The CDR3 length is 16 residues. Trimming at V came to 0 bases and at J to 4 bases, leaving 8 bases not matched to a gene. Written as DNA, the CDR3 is TGTGCCTGGAGTGTACTAGGACAGGGAATTTACAATGAGCAGTTCTTC. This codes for CAWSVLGQGIYNEQFF. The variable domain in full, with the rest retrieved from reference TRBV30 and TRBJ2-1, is SQTIHQWPATLVQPVGSPLSLECTVEGTSNPNLYWYRQAAGRGLQLLFYSVGIGQISSEVPQNLSASRPQDRQFILSSKKLLLSDSGFYLCAWSVLGQGIYNEQFFGPGTRLTVL.

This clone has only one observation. CDR3 nucleotides: TGTGCCAGCAGTTACTTCTCCTCAGGGGCCCATGGCTACACCTTC. Its translation: CASSYFSSGAHGYTF. The gene calls are TRBV6-5 and TRBJ1-2; D possibly corresponds to TRBD1 (6 bases). The CDR3 is 15 amino acids. CDR1 MNHEY and CDR2 SVGAGI come from the germline V gene. V was pared by 1 base and J by 6 bases, with 15 bases between.

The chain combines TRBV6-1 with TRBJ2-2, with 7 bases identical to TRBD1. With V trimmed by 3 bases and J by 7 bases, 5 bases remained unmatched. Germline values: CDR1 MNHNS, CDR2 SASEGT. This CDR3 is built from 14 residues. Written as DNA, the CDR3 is TGTGCCAGCAGTGAGGTCCGACAGGGCGGGGAGCTGTTTTTT. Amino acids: CASSEVRQGGELFF.

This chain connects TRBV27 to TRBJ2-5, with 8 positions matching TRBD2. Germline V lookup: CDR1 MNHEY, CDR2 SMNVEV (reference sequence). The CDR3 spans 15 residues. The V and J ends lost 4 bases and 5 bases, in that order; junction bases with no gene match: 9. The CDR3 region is CASSSKRGRVETQYF. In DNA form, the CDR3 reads TGTGCCAGCAGTTCGAAGCGGGGGCGGGTGGAGACCCAGTACTTC.

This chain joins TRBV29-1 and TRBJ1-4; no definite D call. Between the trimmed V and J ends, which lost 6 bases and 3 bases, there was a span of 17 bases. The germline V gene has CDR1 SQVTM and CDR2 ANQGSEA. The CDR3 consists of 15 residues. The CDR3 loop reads CSVGEGNLSNEKLFF. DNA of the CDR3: TGCAGCGTCGGGGAAGGGAACCTCTCTAATGAAAAACTGTTTTTT. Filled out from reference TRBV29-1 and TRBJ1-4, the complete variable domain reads SAVISQKPSRDICQRGTSLTIQCQVDSQVTMMFWYRQQPGQSLTLIATANQGSEATYESGFVIDKFPISRPNLTFSTLTVSNMSPEDSSIYLCSVGEGNLSNEKLFFGSGTQLSVL.

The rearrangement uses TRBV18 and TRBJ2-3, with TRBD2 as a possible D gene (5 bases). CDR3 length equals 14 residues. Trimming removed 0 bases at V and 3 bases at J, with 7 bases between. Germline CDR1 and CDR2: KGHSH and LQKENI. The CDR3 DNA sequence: TGTGCCAGCTCACCACCCGGGATAACAGATACGCAGTATTTT. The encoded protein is CASSPPGITDTQYF.